This T cell receptor (beta chain) was sequenced in a study of cytomegalovirus exposure and HLA in healthy donors. Background on the study: Earlier work reported 110 million or so unique TCR beta sequences from 150 million to 200 million T cells.

There are 15 residues in the CDR3. Germline CDR1 and CDR2: MNHNY and SVGAGI (reference sequence). V gave up 6 bases and J gave up 4 bases; unmatched junction bases: 6. The PCR employed 60 Vbeta primers together with 13 Jbeta primers. Data came from immunoSEQ multiplex PCR; TCRdb stores just in-frame clones and leaves some out. This table has around 150,000 clones, about 72% appearing once. The count of this clone is one. The V and J genes are TRBV6-6 and TRBJ2-6; 7 bases map to TRBD1. The sequenced material came from PBMCs. This clonotype originated in a man aged 35 to 55 in good health and CMV-seronegative. CDR3 nucleotide sequence: TGTGCCAGCAGATATACAGGGGACGGGGCCAACGTCCTGACTTTC. It codes for CASRYTGDGANVLTF.